A single sample is the source of the 9 T cell receptor beta chains below, sequenced in a study of T-cell memory formation after mild COVID-19. TCRdb independently ran MiXCR on the 5' RACE reads; one entry per CDR3 protein. The sample has hundreds of thousands of distinct CDR3 sequences; approximately 25% are singletons. The sample comprised PBMCs or a T cell subset sorted from them (not recorded which). The receptors shown here come from an adult woman who had mild COVID-19 (a few samples of this study predate the infection). Cell type and time point are not known.

A few counts support this clonotype. The chain uses TRBV12-3 or TRBV12-4 and TRBJ1-5, with TRBD1 matching over 7 bases. There are 14 residues in the CDR3. Trimming at V came to 3 bases and at J to 4 bases, leaving 3 bases not matched to a gene. As DNA, the CDR3 is TGTGCCAGCAGTTTCCGGGACAGAAATCAGCCCCAGCATTTT. Protein: CASSFRDRNQPQHF.

The J gene is TRBJ1-1, the V gene TRBV15, with a tentative D call TRBD1 (5 bases). The CDR3 loop spans 16 amino acids. V lost 8 bases to trimming and J lost 0 bases, with 19 bases between them. The germline CDR1 and CDR2 sequences are LNHNV and YYDKDF (reference sequence). The CDR3 loop reads CATESSMTAVNTEAFF. The CDR3 DNA reads as TGTGCCACCGAATCCTCTATGACAGCTGTGAACACTGAAGCTTTCTTT.

This clonotype came up once. The chain links TRBV30 to TRBJ1-2; D gene unclear. In germline, CDR1 is GTSNPN, CDR2 SVGIG (reference sequence). The CDR3 has 15 residues. V shed 1 base and J shed 2 bases, with 14 bases lying between them. In nucleotides, the CDR3 is TGTGCCTGGAGTGAAGCGGGCGCGGTGAACTATGGCTACACCTTC. This sequence encodes CAWSEAGAVNYGYTF.

This clonotype was detected only a few times. This sequence joins TRBV20-1 and TRBJ2-7; 11 bases are a match to TRBD2. This CDR3 contains 15 residues. With 6 bases clipped from V and 0 bases from J, the junction kept 7 bases outside the gene matches. CDR1 is DFQATT and CDR2 is SNEGSKA in the germline V gene (reference sequence). CDR3 in DNA: TGCAGTGCGCCTGCCGGGACTAGCGGCTCCTACGAGCAGTACTTC. Its translation is CSAPAGTSGSYEQYF.

The gene calls are TRBV20-1 and TRBJ1-5, with TRBD1 as a possible D gene (5 bases). The V gene's germline CDR1 is DFQATT and CDR2 SNEGSKA (reference sequence). CDR3 length: 14 amino acids. The V end lost 0 bases, the J end lost 4 bases, and 10 bases lay between the germline ends. The CDR3 region is CSARDSGLNQPQHF. CDR3 coding DNA: TGCAGTGCTAGAGACTCGGGACTGAATCAGCCCCAGCATTTT.

The genes are TRBV12-5 and TRBJ2-1, with TRBD2 matching over 12 bases. The ends lost 2 bases at V and 9 bases at J; junction bases unmatched: 14. The CDR3 loop spans 18 amino acids. Germline V gene sequence: CDR1 LGHNT, CDR2 FRNRAP. The DNA of the CDR3 is TGTGCTAGTGGTTTGTCCCCCTTCCTAGCGGGAGGGGTAAGTGAGCAGTTCTTC. Translating it yields CASGLSPFLAGGVSEQFF.

This chain joins TRBV18 and TRBJ1-1, with 7 bases matching TRBD1. Per the germline V gene, CDR1 is KGHSH and CDR2 is LQKENI. The CDR3 is 15 residues long. V lost 2 bases to trimming and J lost 5 bases; unmatched junction nucleotides: 8. CDR3 residues: CASSPSEGARTEAFF. The CDR3 DNA sequence: TGTGCCAGCTCACCATCTGAGGGGGCGCGAACTGAAGCTTTCTTT. The variable domain in full, completed from reference TRBV18 and TRBJ1-1, reads NAGVMQNPRHLVRRRGQEARLRCSPMKGHSHVYWYRQLPEEGLKFMVYLQKENIIDESGMPKERFSAEFPKEGPSILRIQQVVRGDSAAYFCASSPSEGARTEAFFGQGTRLTVV.

The rearrangement links TRBV20-1 to TRBJ1-5; D ambiguous. Germline CDR1 DFQATT, CDR2 SNEGSKA (reference sequence). The ends were cut back, 3 bases at V and 0 bases at J, with 6 bases in the middle. The CDR3 has 13 amino acids. The CDR3: CSASFGSNQPQHF. Here the CDR3 DNA reads TGCAGTGCTAGTTTCGGTAGCAATCAGCCCCAGCATTTT.

This chain connects TRBV4-1 to TRBJ2-1; D remains ambiguous. The germline gives CDR1 MGHRA, CDR2 YSYEKL. V dropped 1 base and J dropped 6 bases, with 16 bases sitting between them. The CDR3 consists of 16 residues. For the CDR3, the DNA is TGCGCCAGCAGCCAAGGGGCCTGGAGACGCGGCAATGAGCAGTTCTTC. Its protein is CASSQGAWRRGNEQFF.